This TCR beta chain derives from a study of T cell responses to AZD1222 COVID-19 vaccine. On the study more broadly: Analyses pooled second doses at about 4 or about 12 weeks. Overall study findings and caveats: The number of AZD1222 recipients seropositive at baseline was only six. Mapped onto spike, vaccine-associated CD4 TCRs spanned it and were dominant at 160-218 and 743-854. Clonal diversity may have been underestimated, and the donors were mostly white British, with more females than males.

This CDR3 has 14 residues. Germline assignment: CDR1 LGHDT and CDR2 YNNKEL (reference sequence). Trimming stripped 0 bases from V and 7 bases from J, with 10 bases between. Repertoires were generated with immunoSEQ multiplex PCR, while TCRdb's copy carries only in-frame clones and drops some. The sample includes about 100,000 clones, roughly 84% of them seen just once. Concerning this clone: Its antigen is currently unknown.

J is TRBJ2-1 and V is TRBV3-1 (or the pseudogene TRBV3-2); D call uncertain. Sequences were derived from peripheral blood, sampled on day 0 of AZD1222 vaccination. This clonotype originated in an adult in good health. The CDR3 here is CASSQDLAVNEQFF. The CDR3 DNA follows: TGTGCCAGCAGCCAAGATCTGGCGGTAAATGAGCAGTTCTTC.